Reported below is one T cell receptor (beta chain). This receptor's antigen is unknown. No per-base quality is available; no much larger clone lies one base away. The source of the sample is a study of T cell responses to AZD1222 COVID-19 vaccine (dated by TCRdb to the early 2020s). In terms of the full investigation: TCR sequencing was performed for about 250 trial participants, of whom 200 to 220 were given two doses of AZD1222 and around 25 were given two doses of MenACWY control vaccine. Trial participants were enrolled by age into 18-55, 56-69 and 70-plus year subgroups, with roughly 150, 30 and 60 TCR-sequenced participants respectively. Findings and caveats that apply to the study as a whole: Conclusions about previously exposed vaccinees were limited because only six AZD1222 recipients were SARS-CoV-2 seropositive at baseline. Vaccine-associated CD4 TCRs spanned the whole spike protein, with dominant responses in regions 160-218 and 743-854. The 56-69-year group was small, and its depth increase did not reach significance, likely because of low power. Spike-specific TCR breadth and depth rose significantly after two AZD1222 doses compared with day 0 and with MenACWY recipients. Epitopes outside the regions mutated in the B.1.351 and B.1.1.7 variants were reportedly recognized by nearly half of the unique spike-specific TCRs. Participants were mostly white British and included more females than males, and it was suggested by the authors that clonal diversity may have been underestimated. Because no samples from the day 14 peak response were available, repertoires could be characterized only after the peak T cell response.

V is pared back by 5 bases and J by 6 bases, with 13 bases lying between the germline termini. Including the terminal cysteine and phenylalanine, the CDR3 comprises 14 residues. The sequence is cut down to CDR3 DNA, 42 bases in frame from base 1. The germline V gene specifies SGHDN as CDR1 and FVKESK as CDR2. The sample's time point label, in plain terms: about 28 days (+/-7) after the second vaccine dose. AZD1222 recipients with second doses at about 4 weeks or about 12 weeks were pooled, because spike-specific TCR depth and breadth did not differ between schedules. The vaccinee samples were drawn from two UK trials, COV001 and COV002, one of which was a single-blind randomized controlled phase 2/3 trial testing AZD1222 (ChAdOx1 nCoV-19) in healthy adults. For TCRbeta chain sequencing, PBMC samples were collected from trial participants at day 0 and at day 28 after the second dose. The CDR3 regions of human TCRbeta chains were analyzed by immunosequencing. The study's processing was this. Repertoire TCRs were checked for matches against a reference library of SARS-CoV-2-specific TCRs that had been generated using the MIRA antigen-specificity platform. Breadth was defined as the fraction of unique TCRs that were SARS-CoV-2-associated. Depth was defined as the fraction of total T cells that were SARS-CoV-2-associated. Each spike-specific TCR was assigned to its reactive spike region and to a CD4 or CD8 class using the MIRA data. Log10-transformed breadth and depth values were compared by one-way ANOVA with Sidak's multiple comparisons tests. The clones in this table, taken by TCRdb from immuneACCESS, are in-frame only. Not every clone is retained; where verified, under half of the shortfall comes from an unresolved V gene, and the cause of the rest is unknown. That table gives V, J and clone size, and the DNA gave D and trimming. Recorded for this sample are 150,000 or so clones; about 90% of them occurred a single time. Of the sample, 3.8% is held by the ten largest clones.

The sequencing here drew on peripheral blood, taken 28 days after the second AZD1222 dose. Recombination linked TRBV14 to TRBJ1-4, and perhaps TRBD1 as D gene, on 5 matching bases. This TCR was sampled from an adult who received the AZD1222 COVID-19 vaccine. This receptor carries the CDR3 CASSKGRGYEKLFF. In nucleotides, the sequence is TGTGCCAGCAGCAAGGGGAGGGGTTATGAAAAACTGTTTTTT.